These 7 T cell receptor beta chains share one sample of origin, sequenced in a study of blood T cell repertoires in COVID-19. Here immunoSEQ multiplex PCR was the method, and the copy in TCRdb shows in-frame clones only, minus some. The data hold approximately 180,000 clones, with roughly 77% observed a single time. Sequences were obtained from PBMCs or T cells enriched from blood (not recorded which). The receptors were sampled from a woman between 45 and 60 years old with acute COVID-19.

This clone was observed a handful of times. This sequence joins TRBV18 and TRBJ1-1, with 12 bases identical to TRBD1. This CDR3 has 19 amino acids. Per the germline V gene, CDR1 is KGHSH and CDR2 is LQKENI. Trimming removed 6 bases from V and 3 bases from J; junction bases left unmatched: 17. In DNA, the CDR3 is TGTGCCAGCTCTCTGGGACAGGGGGCCTTGGGGGGTCTGGACACTGAAGCTTTCTTT. The encoded protein is CASSLGQGALGGLDTEAFF.

The chain joins TRBV3-1 (or the pseudogene TRBV3-2) to TRBJ2-5, with 12 bases fitting TRBD2. J was trimmed by 5 bases and V by 0 bases; bases with no gene match: 10. CDR3 length: 18 amino acids. Germline V CDR1 and CDR2: LGHDT, YNNKEL (reference sequence). The CDR3 region is CASSQDLPASGGEETQYF. The CDR3 bases are TGTGCCAGCAGCCAAGATCTTCCGGCTAGCGGGGGGGAGGAGACCCAGTACTTC.

The chain employs TRBV11-2 and TRBJ2-5; 8 bases are a match to TRBD2. Per germline, CDR1 SGHAT and CDR2 FQNNGV. The V and J ends lost 0 bases and 1 base, in that order; junction bases with no gene match: 4. This CDR3 comprises 16 residues. The CDR3 is CASSLDKRGIQETQYF. In nucleotides, the CDR3 is TGTGCCAGCAGCTTAGATAAGCGGGGGATCCAAGAGACCCAGTACTTC.

This clone was recorded once. The chain couples TRBV24-1 to TRBJ2-1, with TRBD2 matching 7 bases. The junction had 8 bases not matched to a gene; V was cut back by 9 bases and J by 1 base. CDR1 is KGHDR and CDR2 is SFDVKD in the germline V gene. This CDR3 has 15 amino acids. In DNA form, the CDR3 reads TGTGCCACCGGGGGGGTATGGGGATCCTACAATGAGCAGTTCTTC. Encoded protein: CATGGVWGSYNEQFF.

V is TRBV3-1 (or the pseudogene TRBV3-2) and J is TRBJ1-1; perhaps TRBD1 as D (6 bases). Between the trimmed V and J ends, which lost 1 base and 11 bases, there was a span of 11 bases. The CDR3 runs 12 residues. Germline CDR1 and CDR2: LGHDT and YNNKEL (reference sequence). The CDR3 region is CASSQGTVGAFF. The CDR3 DNA sequence: TGTGCCAGCAGCCAAGGGACAGTGGGGGCTTTCTTT.

The gene calls are TRBV19 and TRBJ1-6, with TRBD1 matching over 8 bases. The junction had 10 bases not matched to a gene; V was cut back by 7 bases and J by 8 bases. The CDR3 consists of 15 residues. Germline-derived CDR1 and CDR2 are LNHDA and SQIVND (reference sequence). DNA of the CDR3: TGTGCCAGTAAGGAAGACAGGGGCTTGGATTCACCCCTCCACTTT. Translation gives CASKEDRGLDSPLHF.

The gene calls are TRBV4-3 and TRBJ1-1, with TRBD1 matching 9 bases. CDR1 and CDR2 from the germline V gene are LGHNA and YSLEER. CDR3 length: 16 amino acids. V was pared by 5 bases and J by 1 base, with 8 bases of the junction left unmatched. The CDR3 here is CASSYGQGPGNTEAFF. CDR3 bases: TGCGCCAGCAGCTACGGACAGGGGCCGGGGAACACTGAAGCTTTCTTT.